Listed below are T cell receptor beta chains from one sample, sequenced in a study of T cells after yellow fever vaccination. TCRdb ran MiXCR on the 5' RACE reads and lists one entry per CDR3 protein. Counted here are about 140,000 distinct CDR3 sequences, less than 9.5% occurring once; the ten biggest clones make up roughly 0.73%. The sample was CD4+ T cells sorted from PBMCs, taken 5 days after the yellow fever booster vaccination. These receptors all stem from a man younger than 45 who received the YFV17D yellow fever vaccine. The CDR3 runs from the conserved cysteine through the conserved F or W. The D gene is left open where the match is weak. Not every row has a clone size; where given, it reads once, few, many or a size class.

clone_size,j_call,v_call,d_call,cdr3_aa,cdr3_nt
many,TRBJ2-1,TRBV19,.,CASIGEQFF,TGTGCCAGTATAGGTGAGCAGTTCTTC
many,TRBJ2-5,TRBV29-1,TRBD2,CSALGLAGMGETQYF,TGCAGCGCTCTAGGACTAGCGGGAATGGGGGAGACCCAGTACTTC
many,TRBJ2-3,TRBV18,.,CASSPAPWDTQYF,TGTGCCAGCTCACCGGCTCCCTGGGATACGCAGTATTTT
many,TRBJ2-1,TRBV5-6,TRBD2,CASSSGTRTNEQFF,TGTGCCAGCAGCTCCGGGACTAGAACGAATGAGCAGTTCTTC
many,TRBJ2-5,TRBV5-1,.,CASSLGTLREETQYF,TGCGCCAGCAGCTTGGGGACTCTTCGGGAAGAGACCCAGTACTTC
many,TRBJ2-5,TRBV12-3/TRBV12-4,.,CASSNPPQETQYF,TGTGCCAGCAGTAATCCCCCCCAAGAGACCCAGTACTTC
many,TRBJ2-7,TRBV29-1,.,CSVGGGAFEQYF,TGCAGCGTTGGGGGGGGGGCCTTCGAGCAGTACTTC
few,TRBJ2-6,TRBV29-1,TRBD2,CSAGGGRLTGANVLTF,TGCAGCGCTGGGGGCGGGAGGTTAACTGGGGCCAACGTCCTGACTTTC
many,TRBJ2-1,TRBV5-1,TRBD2,CASSLEVGSGGEQFF,TGCGCCAGCAGCTTGGAAGTGGGTTCGGGAGGTGAGCAGTTCTTC
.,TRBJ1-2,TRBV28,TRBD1,CASIYRGRSDYGYTF,TGTGCCAGCATATACAGGGGGCGCTCAGACTATGGCTACACCTTC
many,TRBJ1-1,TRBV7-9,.,CASAFGTARGTEAFF,TGTGCCAGCGCCTTCGGGACGGCAAGGGGCACTGAAGCTTTCTTT
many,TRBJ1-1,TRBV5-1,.,CASSLGWASEAFF,TGCGCCAGCAGCTTGGGGTGGGCTTCTGAAGCTTTCTTT
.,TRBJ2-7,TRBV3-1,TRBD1,CASTQDVGTGLSYEQYF,TGTGCCAGCACCCAAGACGTTGGGACAGGGTTATCCTACGAGCAGTACTTC
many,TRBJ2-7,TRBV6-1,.,CASTSGRVALDYEQYF,TGTGCCAGCACCTCAGGGCGGGTAGCTTTAGACTACGAGCAGTACTTC
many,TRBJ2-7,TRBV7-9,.,CASSNPGLGKEYF,TGTGCCAGCAGCAACCCGGGCCTTGGGAAGGAGTACTTC